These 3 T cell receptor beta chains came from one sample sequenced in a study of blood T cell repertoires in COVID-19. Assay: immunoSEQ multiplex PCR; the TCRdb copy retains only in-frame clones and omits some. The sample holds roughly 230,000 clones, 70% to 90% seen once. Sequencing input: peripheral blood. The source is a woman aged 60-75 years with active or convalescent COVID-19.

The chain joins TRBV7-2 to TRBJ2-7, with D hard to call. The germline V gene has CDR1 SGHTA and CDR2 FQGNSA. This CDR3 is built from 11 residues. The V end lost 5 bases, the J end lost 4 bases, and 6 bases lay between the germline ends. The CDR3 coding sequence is TGTGCCAGCAGCCGAACTTACGAGCAGTACTTC. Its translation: CASSRTYEQYF.

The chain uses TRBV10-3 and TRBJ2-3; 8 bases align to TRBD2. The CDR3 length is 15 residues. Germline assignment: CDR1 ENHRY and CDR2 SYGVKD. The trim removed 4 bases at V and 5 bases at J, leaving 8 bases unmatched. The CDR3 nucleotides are TGTGCCATCAGTGTTGCGGGGGGTTCTGGAGATACGCAGTATTTT. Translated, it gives CAISVAGGSGDTQYF.

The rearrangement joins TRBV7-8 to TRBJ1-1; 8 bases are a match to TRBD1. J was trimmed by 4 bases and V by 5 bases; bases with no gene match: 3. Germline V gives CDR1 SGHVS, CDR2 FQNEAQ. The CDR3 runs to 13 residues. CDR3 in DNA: TGTGCCAGCAGCCGAACAGGGGGCACTGAAGCTTTCTTT. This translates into CASSRTGGTEAFF.